Presented here are 21 T cell receptor beta chains from one specimen sequenced in a study of regulatory T cells in long-lasting Graves disease. HTBI primers from iRepertoire and Arm-PCR of CDR3 regions yielded the TCR beta libraries. From the multiplex PCR reads, TCRdb called clonotypes with MiXCR, one entry per CDR3 protein. The sample yields 420,000 or so distinct CDR3 sequences, roughly 15% seen once. Time point here: newly diagnosed GD, antithyroid drugs for less than 3 months. With RNA extracted from PBMCs as input, the TCR library was made. These data were likewise used in another study, on T cells in Graves' hyperthyroidism and ophthalmopathy.

Material: peripheral blood mononuclear cells (PBMCs), obtained at new diagnosis, from a patient treated with antithyroid drugs. The receptors derive from a woman aged 18-29 years with Graves disease.

J is TRBJ2-3 and V is TRBV6-1; 7 bases line up with TRBD2. The V gene end was trimmed by 7 bases and the J gene end by 0 bases; junction bases not matched to a gene: 4. The CDR3 sequence is 14 residues long. Per germline, CDR1 MNHNS and CDR2 SASEGT. As DNA, the CDR3 is TGTGCCAGCACCAAAGCGGGGAGCACAGATACGCAGTATTTT. It encodes CASTKAGSTDTQYF.

This clonotype was counted ten times or more. The chain has TRBV27 and TRBJ2-5, with 9 bases lining up with TRBD2. The CDR3 sequence is 14 residues long. The J segment lost 5 bases and the V segment lost 7 bases, leaving 8 bases of the junction unmatched. Germline CDR1 reads MNHEY; CDR2 reads SMNVEV (reference sequence). CDR3: CASTWVAGAETQYF. The CDR3 DNA is TGTGCCAGCACCTGGGTAGCGGGAGCGGAGACCCAGTACTTC.

Regarding this clonotype: A read error likely explains this, since a far larger clone differs by one base. The chain has TRBV28 and TRBJ2-3, with 9 bases lining up with TRBD2. TRBJ2-1 explains the end of the DNA better; the J call may be wrong. The CDR3 loop spans 15 amino acids. Germline V gene lookup returns CDR1 MDHEN and CDR2 SYDVKM. The CDR3 region is CASTTPAGGSYEQFF. In nucleotides, the CDR3 is TGTGCCAGCACCACCCCCGCGGGAGGGTCCTACGAGCAGTTCTTC.

V is TRBV6-8 and J is TRBJ2-1; 11 bases are shared with TRBD2. Germline values: CDR1 MNHGY, CDR2 SAAAGT. V dropped 5 bases and J dropped 7; count of bases not matched to a gene: 13. The length of the CDR3 is 17 residues. This chain's CDR3 is CASSGDSGRARFNEQFF. Here the CDR3 DNA reads TGTGCCAGCAGTGGGGATAGCGGGAGGGCCAGGTTTAATGAGCAGTTCTTC.

This clonotype has ten or more counts. The V gene is TRBV30, the J gene TRBJ2-7; D call uncertain. V was pared by 0 bases and J by 2 bases, with 8 bases between. The CDR3 sequence is 13 residues long. The germline CDR1 and CDR2 sequences are GTSNPN and SVGIG (reference sequence). This CDR3 reads CAWSVGAPYEQYF. The CDR3 bases are TGTGCCTGGAGTGTCGGTGCCCCCTACGAGCAGTACTTC.

Worth noting for this clonotype: A read error likely explains this, since a far larger clone differs by one base. The chain joins TRBV11-2 to TRBJ1-2; D remains ambiguous. This CDR3 has 11 amino acids. Germline values: CDR1 SGHAT, CDR2 FQNNGV. CDR3 protein: CASSLGYGYAF. The CDR3 bases are TGTGCCAGCAGCTTAGGCTATGGCTACGCCTTC.

V is TRBV3-1 and J is TRBJ2-1, with 16 nucleotides matching TRBD2. The V gene's germline CDR1 is LGHDT and CDR2 YNNKEL (reference sequence). This CDR3 comprises 18 residues. After removal of 3 bases from V and 8 bases from J, the junction contained 10 bases not matched to a gene. The DNA for the CDR3 is TGTGCCAGCAGCCAGGAAGGGACTAGCGGGAGGGCCCTCGATGAGCAGTTCTTC. It yields the protein CASSQEGTSGRALDEQFF.

This clonotype has a count of ten or more. The chain links TRBV7-6 to TRBJ2-1; TRBD2 agrees at 9 bases. Germline CDR1 and CDR2: SGHVS and FNYEAQ. This CDR3 contains 16 residues. V shed 0 bases and J 9 bases; nucleotides not matched to a gene: 9. Here the CDR3 reads CASSLAAGGEGGEQFF. The CDR3 nucleotides are TGTGCCAGCAGCTTAGCGGCGGGAGGGGAGGGGGGTGAGCAGTTCTTC.

Concerning this clonotype: A much larger clone differs by one base, so this may be a read error. The V and J genes are TRBV6-2 or TRBV6-3 and TRBJ2-4; 12 bases line up with TRBD2. Germline lookup yields CDR1 MNHEY and CDR2 SVGEGT. This CDR3 has 15 amino acids. Here the CDR3 reads CASRRLAGDLWEQHF. Here the CDR3 DNA reads TGTGCCAGCAGACGACTAGCGGGAGACCTATGGGAGCAGCACTTC.

Many counts were recorded for this clonotype. The J gene is TRBJ2-4, the V gene TRBV12-3 or TRBV12-4, with unresolved D. The CDR3 covers 14 residues. The V and J ends lost 3 bases and 0 bases respectively, with 6 bases between them. The CDR3 DNA reads as TGTGCCAGCAGTTTTTGGGCAGCCAAAAACATTCAGTACTTC. Encoded protein: CASSFWAAKNIQYF.

This clonotype occurred many times. The chain employs TRBV12-3 or TRBV12-4 and TRBJ2-3, with D maybe TRBD1 (6 bases). Trimming took off 4 bases at V and 4 bases at J, with 12 bases between the two ends. CDR3 length: 14 amino acids. CDR3 residues: CASSWTAKADTQYF. In nucleotides, the CDR3 is TGTGCCAGCAGTTGGACAGCAAAGGCAGATACGCAGTATTTT.

About this clonotype: A far more abundant clone sits one base away, making this likely a read error. The chain carries TRBV3-1 and TRBJ1-1; a weak D match, TRBD1 (6 bases). The V gene's germline CDR1 is LGHDT and CDR2 YNNKEL (reference sequence). Trimming stripped 6 bases from V and 4 bases from J, with 15 bases between. The CDR3 totals 14 residues. The CDR3 region has the DNA TGTGCCAGCAGTACAGGGAGTACGAGCACTGAAGCTTTCTTT. Its protein product is CASSTGSTSTEAFF.

This clonotype was counted ten times or more. The genes are TRBV5-5 and TRBJ2-7; either TRBD1 or TRBD2 may supply D (5 bases each). V shed 4 bases and J shed 3 bases, with 14 bases lying between them. CDR1 is SGHKS, CDR2 YYEKEE, per germline (reference sequence). The CDR3 sequence is 14 residues long. The CDR3, as DNA: TGTGCCAGCAGCACTAGGACATCCGACTACGAGCAGTACTTC. Protein product: CASSTRTSDYEQYF.

CDR3 DNA: TGTGCCAGCAGTCACAGGAGCGGCAATGAGCAGTTCTTC. Amino acid sequence: CASSHRSGNEQFF. V is TRBV12-3 or TRBV12-4 and J is TRBJ2-1; D may match TRBD1 or TRBD2 (5 bases each). Trimming took 5 bases from V and 6 from J, leaving 11 bases between them. The CDR3 is made up of 13 amino acids.

This clonotype was seen ten or more times. The chain links TRBV10-2 to TRBJ1-5; D not certain. Germline CDR1 WSHSY, CDR2 SAAADI. CDR3 length: 12 amino acids. V was clipped by 3 bases and J by 7 bases, with 7 bases between them. DNA for the CDR3: TGCGCCAGCAGTGATTCCCAACAGCCCCAGCATTTT. Residues: CASSDSQQPQHF.

This clonotype occurred a few times. This rearrangement joins TRBV12-3 or TRBV12-4 to TRBJ2-1; possible D gene TRBD1, 10 bases. Trimming took 1 base from V and 10 from J, leaving 26 bases between them. The CDR3 is 18 residues long. This CDR3 is CASSLGTGGLAGVREQFF. As DNA, the CDR3 is TGTGCCAGCAGTTTAGGGACAGGGGGGTTAGCGGGAGTTCGGGAGCAGTTCTTC.

In this sample, this clonotype turned up many times. The chain is built from TRBV5-8 and TRBJ1-3; 8 bases fit TRBD1. In germline, CDR1 is SGHTS, CDR2 YDEGEE. This CDR3 region has 15 residues. V lost 3 bases to trimming and J lost 2 bases; unmatched junction nucleotides: 4. In DNA, the CDR3 is TGTGCCAGCAGCTGGACGGACAGGGCTGGAAACACCATATATTTT. This gives the protein CASSWTDRAGNTIYF.

This clonotype was detected many times. The rearrangement uses TRBV6-1 and TRBJ2-1; TRBD2 aligns across 7 bases. The junction had 13 bases not matched to a gene; V was cut back by 8 bases and J by 9 bases. Germline-derived CDR1 and CDR2 are MNHNS and SASEGT. CDR3 length: 14 amino acids. CDR3 loop: CASGVAGEESEQFF. The CDR3, as DNA: TGTGCCAGCGGAGTCGCGGGAGAGGAAAGTGAGCAGTTCTTC.

The V call is TRBV3-1, the J call TRBJ2-5; no clear D gene. The ends were cut back, 3 bases at V and 4 bases at J, with 9 bases in the middle. The CDR3 runs to 13 residues. Per germline, CDR1 LGHDT and CDR2 YNNKEL (reference sequence). The CDR3 DNA is TGTGCCAGCAGCCAGTCTCCTCCAGAGACCCAGTACTTC. Translated: CASSQSPPETQYF.

This clonotype occurred many times. The rearrangement links TRBV7-2 to TRBJ1-2; no clear D gene. The length of the CDR3 is 16 residues. CDR1 and CDR2 (germline): SGHTA, FQGNSA. V lost 5 bases and J 1 base, leaving 17 bases between the germline ends. Here the CDR3 DNA reads TGTGCCAGCAGCCATGGGCCCCGGGAGGTTAACTATGGCTACACCTTC. This encodes CASSHGPREVNYGYTF.

This clonotype occurred a few times. The CDR3: CASMRRETNTEAFF. The CDR3 coding sequence is TGTGCCAGCATGCGCCGGGAGACGAACACTGAAGCTTTCTTT. The rearrangement joins TRBV2 to TRBJ1-1; D gene unclear. Germline loops: CDR1 SNHLY, CDR2 FYNNEI. The V end lost 7 bases, the J end lost 1 base, and 13 bases lay between the germline ends. The CDR3 consists of 14 residues.